Each of the 16 T cell receptor beta chains below was sequenced from the same sample in a study of response to subunit inactivated influenza vaccine (dated by TCRdb to the late 2010s). Sample time point, as interpreted from the label and publication: approximately 40 days after influenza vaccine administration. Library preparation employed RT-PCR. The sequencing machine was an Illumina HiSeq 2500. TCRdb trimmed public reads at Q25 via fastp, called clones via MiXCR and kept in-frame beta chains. One record per CDR3 amino acid sequence lists the most common genes and DNA. The sample table holds under 500,000 distinct CDR3 sequences, of which 11% were seen once. 12% of the sample lies in the top ten. The specimen comprised PBMCs from blood, sampled roughly 46 days after vaccination. The receptors come from a man aged 50 to 59 who received an inactivated influenza vaccine. Donor details come from another sample of the same person, matched by shared clones.

V gene TRBV10-2 combines with J gene TRBJ2-2; 11 bases map to TRBD2. The CDR3 sequence is 14 residues long. The germline CDR1 and CDR2 sequences are WSHSY and SAAADI. Trimming at V came to 9 bases and at J to 8 bases, leaving 8 bases not matched to a gene. DNA for the CDR3: TGCGCCAGTGCCCTAGCGGGAGGCTTAGGGGAGCTGTTTTTT. Protein: CASALAGGLGELFF.

The rearrangement joins TRBV7-8 to TRBJ2-5, with D tentatively TRBD2 (6 bases). Germline CDR1 and CDR2: SGHVS and FQNEAQ. The CDR3 sequence is 17 residues long. V lost 5 bases, J lost 9 bases, and 28 bases lay in between. CDR3 amino acids: CASSPRLPEGSWVAQYF. The CDR3 DNA reads TGTGCCAGCAGCCCCCGACTACCGGAGGGGTCATGGGTGGCCCAGTACTTC.

The CDR3 bases are TGTGCCAGCAAGACAGTAGGGGGCAATGAGCAGTTCTTC. Protein sequence: CASKTVGGNEQFF. This chain uses TRBV6-6 with TRBJ2-1, with TRBD1 as a possible D gene (6 bases). The CDR3 is made up of 13 amino acids. Trimming removed 7 bases from V and 6 bases from J, with 13 bases in between. Germline-derived CDR1 and CDR2 are MNHNY and SVGAGI (reference sequence).

This clonotype was recorded at least ten times. The gene calls are TRBV5-1 and TRBJ1-2, with 7 bases matching TRBD1. From germline, CDR1 is SGHRS and CDR2 YFSETQ. The J segment lost 6 bases and the V segment lost 4 bases, leaving 3 bases of the junction unmatched. CDR3 size: 12 residues. CDR3 region: CASSQGGDGYTF. CDR3 DNA: TGCGCCAGCAGCCAGGGGGGAGATGGCTACACCTTC.

Notes on this clonotype: A read error may be the cause here, since a much bigger clone is one base away. The J gene is TRBJ2-1, the V gene TRBV10-3; a weak D match, TRBD1 (5 bases). The V gene's germline CDR1 is ENHRY and CDR2 SYGVKD. CDR3 length equals 13 residues. In DNA form, the CDR3 reads TGTGCCATCAGTTCGACAGCATACAATGAGCACTTCTTC. Translation gives CAISSTAYNEHFF.

This clonotype has only a few counts. The genes are TRBV7-9 and TRBJ1-4; D unresolved. This CDR3 spans 16 amino acids. CDR1 is SEHNR, CDR2 FQNEAQ, per germline (reference sequence). Trimming removed 6 bases at V and 4 bases at J, with 18 bases between. The CDR3 here is CASSPYPRGSNEKLFF. CDR3 coding DNA: TGTGCCAGCAGTCCTTACCCGCGGGGAAGTAATGAAAAACTGTTTTTT. Full variable domain (outside the CDR3, taken from reference TRBV7-9 and TRBJ1-4): DTGVSQNPRHKITKRGQNVTFRCDPISEHNRLYWYRQTLGQGPEFLTYFQNEAQLEKSRLLSDRFSAERPKGSFSTLEIQRTEQGDSAMYLCASSPYPRGSNEKLFFGSGTQLSVL.

The chain joins TRBV5-4 to TRBJ2-7, with 8 bases lining up with TRBD1. This CDR3 comprises 14 residues. J gave up 3 bases and V 5 bases, and 7 bases lay outside the gene matches. Germline CDR1 SGHNT, CDR2 YYREEE (reference sequence). The CDR3 loop reads CASSQRDRGYEQYF. The CDR3 coding sequence is TGTGCCAGCAGTCAACGAGACAGGGGCTACGAGCAGTACTTC.

The V gene is TRBV20-1, the J gene TRBJ2-3; D is undetermined. The germline V gene has CDR1 DFQATT and CDR2 SNEGSKA (reference sequence). Trimming took off 6 bases at V and 8 bases at J, with 9 bases between the two ends. CDR3 length: 10 amino acids. The CDR3 DNA sequence: TGCAGTGCCCCTTGGGGTACGCAGTATTTT. Amino acids: CSAPWGTQYF.

This clonotype was seen a handful of times. The V call is TRBV20-1, the J call TRBJ2-3, with 13 positions matching TRBD2. CDR1 is DFQATT, CDR2 SNEGSKA, per germline (reference sequence). V was clipped by 3 bases and J by 1 base; unmatched bases: 7. This CDR3 is built from 17 residues. CDR3 DNA sequence: TGCAGTGCTAGCGCCCGAGGACTAGCGGGGGGCACAGATACGCAGTATTTT. As protein: CSASARGLAGGTDTQYF.

This clonotype was counted only a few times. The V call is TRBV28, the J call TRBJ2-3, with 9 bases aligning to TRBD1. The CDR3 covers 17 residues. After removal of 3 bases from V and 3 bases from J, the junction contained 10 bases not matched to a gene. Germline lookup yields CDR1 MDHEN and CDR2 SYDVKM. The CDR3 DNA follows: TGTGCCAGCAGTTTCGCCCTGGGACAGGGTGCAACAGATACGCAGTATTTT. Its protein product is CASSFALGQGATDTQYF.

This clonotype was seen only a few times. In nucleotides, the CDR3 is TGTGCCAGCAGCTTATCCCGGGACCAAGGTTACGAGCAGTACTTC. Translation gives CASSLSRDQGYEQYF. This sequence joins TRBV11-2 and TRBJ2-7; tentatively, D is TRBD1 or TRBD2 (5 bases each). This CDR3 spans 15 amino acids. V lost 2 bases and J 4 bases, leaving 15 bases between the germline ends. The germline V gene has CDR1 SGHAT and CDR2 FQNNGV.

This clonotype was seen once. The chain uses TRBV7-9 and TRBJ1-4; D is ambiguous. CDR3 length equals 13 residues. The ends were cut back, 8 bases at V and 5 bases at J, with 12 bases in the middle. Germline V gene lookup returns CDR1 SEHNR and CDR2 FQNEAQ (reference sequence). The CDR3 region is CASGLPVNEKLFF. In DNA, the CDR3 is TGTGCCAGCGGATTGCCAGTAAATGAAAAACTGTTTTTT.

This clonotype showed up many times. The CDR3 DNA follows: TGTGCCAGCAGCCAAGCAGGAGTCGTGAAGAACACTGAAGCTTTCTTT. It specifies CASSQAGVVKNTEAFF. V gene TRBV3-1 combines with J gene TRBJ1-1; D ambiguous. The CDR3 contains 16 residues. Looked up from germline, CDR1 is LGHDT and CDR2 is YNNKEL (reference sequence). V gave up 1 base and J gave up 1 base, with 13 bases separating them.

This clonotype was seen more than once but under ten times. V and J are TRBV4-3 and TRBJ2-1; D is unclear. Germline CDR1 reads LGHNA; CDR2 reads YSLEER. CDR3 size: 14 residues. Trimming took 0 bases from V and 6 from J, leaving 9 bases between them. For the CDR3, the DNA is TGCGCCAGCAGCCAAGAAAGGTGGGGCAATGAGCAGTTCTTC. As protein: CASSQERWGNEQFF.

This clonotype has at least ten counts. V is TRBV29-1 and J is TRBJ2-5; D tentatively reads TRBD1 or TRBD2 (5 bases each). CDR3 length equals 13 residues. The V end was cut by 4 bases, the J end by 4 bases, with 13 bases between. Germline assignment: CDR1 SQVTM and CDR2 ANQGSEA. CDR3 residues: CSVALGTGETQYF. The CDR3 coding sequence is TGCAGCGTTGCATTAGGGACGGGAGAGACCCAGTACTTC.

The chain joins TRBV20-1 to TRBJ1-1; TRBD1 is a possible D gene (5 bases). The V end was cut by 5 bases, the J end by 10 bases, with 20 bases between. Germline V CDR1 and CDR2: DFQATT, SNEGSKA (reference sequence). This CDR3 is built from 13 residues. The CDR3 DNA is TGCAGTGCTCGTCTCCGAAACCTCGGGGGAGCTTTCTTT. This sequence encodes CSARLRNLGGAFF.